This passage covers 4 T cell receptor beta chains from one sample sequenced in a study of early T cells in non-severe SARS-CoV-2 infection. TCRdb re-analysed the 5' RACE reads in MiXCR, keeping a single row per CDR3 protein. The data contain 50,000 to 70,000 distinct CDR3 sequences, roughly an eighth of them seen just once; the ten biggest clones take up around 1.4%. The specimen sequenced was whole blood. These receptors were obtained from an adult who was a healthcare worker with PCR-confirmed SARS-CoV-2 infection or an uninfected control (not recorded which).

This chain uses TRBV19 with TRBJ2-1; D may be TRBD2 (5 bases). Trimming took 5 bases from V and 6 from J, leaving 14 bases between them. This CDR3 has 14 residues. From germline, CDR1 is LNHDA and CDR2 SQIVND (reference sequence). CDR3 loop: CASSAGRGRNEQFF. As DNA, the CDR3 is TGTGCCAGTAGTGCGGGCCGAGGTCGCAATGAGCAGTTCTTC.

J is TRBJ1-1 and V is TRBV7-9, with TRBD1 matching 7 bases. Germline V gene data show CDR1 as SEHNR and CDR2 as FQNEAQ (reference sequence). Germline trimming cut 5 bases from V and 1 base from J; bases unmatched to any gene: 7. The length of the CDR3 is 15 residues. The CDR3 sequence is CASSITGAQNTEAFF. CDR3 DNA: TGTGCCAGCAGCATAACAGGGGCGCAGAACACTGAAGCTTTCTTT.

The chain carries TRBV12-3 or TRBV12-4 and TRBJ1-2, with unresolved D. CDR3 size: 14 residues. V lost 2 bases to trimming and J lost 5 bases, with 12 bases between them. The CDR3 loop reads CASSLRQALYGYTF. The CDR3 DNA sequence: TGTGCCAGCAGTTTACGCCAGGCCCTTTATGGCTACACCTTC.

This clonotype showed up many times. The rearrangement uses TRBV19 and TRBJ2-7, with a tentative D call TRBD2 (5 bases). The CDR3 is 11 amino acids. Per germline, CDR1 LNHDA and CDR2 SQIVND (reference sequence). V was shortened by 5 bases and J by 4 bases, with 6 bases between the two germline ends. The CDR3 region has the DNA TGTGCCAGTAGTCGGGGTTACGAGCAGTACTTC. Amino acids: CASSRGYEQYF.